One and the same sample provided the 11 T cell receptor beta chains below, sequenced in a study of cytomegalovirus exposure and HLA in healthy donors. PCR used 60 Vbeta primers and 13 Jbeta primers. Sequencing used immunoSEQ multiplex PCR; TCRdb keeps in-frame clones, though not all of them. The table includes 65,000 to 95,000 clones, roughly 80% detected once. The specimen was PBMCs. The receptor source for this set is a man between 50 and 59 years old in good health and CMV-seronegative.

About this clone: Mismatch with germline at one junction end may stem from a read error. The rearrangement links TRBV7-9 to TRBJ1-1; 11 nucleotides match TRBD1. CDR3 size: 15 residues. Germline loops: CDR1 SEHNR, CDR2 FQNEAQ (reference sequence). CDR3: CSSSLAGQGAITAFF. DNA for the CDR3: TGTTCCAGCAGCTTAGCCGGACAGGGGGCCATTACGGCTTTCTTT.

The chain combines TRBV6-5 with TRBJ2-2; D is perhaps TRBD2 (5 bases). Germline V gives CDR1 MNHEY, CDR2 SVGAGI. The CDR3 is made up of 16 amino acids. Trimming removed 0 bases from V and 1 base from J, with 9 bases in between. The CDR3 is CASSYSRRLNTGELFF. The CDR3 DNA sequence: TGTGCCAGCAGTTACTCGAGGAGGTTGAACACCGGGGAGCTGTTTTTT.

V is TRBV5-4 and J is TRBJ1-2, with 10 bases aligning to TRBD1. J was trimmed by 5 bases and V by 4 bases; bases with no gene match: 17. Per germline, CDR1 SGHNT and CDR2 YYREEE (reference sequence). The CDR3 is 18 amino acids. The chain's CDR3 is CASSPSLGQGILMYGYTF. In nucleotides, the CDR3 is TGTGCCAGCAGCCCCTCGCTGGGACAGGGGATTTTAATGTATGGCTACACCTTC.

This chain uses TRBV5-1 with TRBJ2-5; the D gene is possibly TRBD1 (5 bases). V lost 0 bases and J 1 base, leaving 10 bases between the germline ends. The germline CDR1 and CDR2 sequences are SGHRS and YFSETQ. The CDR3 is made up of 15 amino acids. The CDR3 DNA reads TGCGCCAGCAGCTTGGCCGGTGACAGCCAAGAGACCCAGTACTTC. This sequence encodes CASSLAGDSQETQYF.

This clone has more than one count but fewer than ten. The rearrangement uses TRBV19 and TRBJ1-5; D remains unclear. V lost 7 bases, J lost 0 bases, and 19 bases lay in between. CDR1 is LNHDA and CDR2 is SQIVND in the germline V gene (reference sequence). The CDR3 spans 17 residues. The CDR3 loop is CASMEGQYVASNQPQHF. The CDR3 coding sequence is TGTGCCAGTATGGAGGGCCAGTACGTCGCTAGCAATCAGCCCCAGCATTTT. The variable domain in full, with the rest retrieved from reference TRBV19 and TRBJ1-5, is DGGITQSPKYLFRKEGQNVTLSCEQNLNHDAMYWYRQDPGQGLRLIYYSQIVNDFQKGDIAEGYSVSREKKESFPLTVTSAQKNPTAFYLCASMEGQYVASNQPQHFGDGTRLSIL.

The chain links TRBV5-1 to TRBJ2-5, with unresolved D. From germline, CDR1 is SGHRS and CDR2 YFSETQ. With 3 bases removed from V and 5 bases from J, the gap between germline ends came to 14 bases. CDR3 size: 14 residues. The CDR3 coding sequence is TGCGCCAGCAGCTGGCCAGCTAGGTCGGAGACCCAGTACTTC. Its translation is CASSWPARSETQYF.

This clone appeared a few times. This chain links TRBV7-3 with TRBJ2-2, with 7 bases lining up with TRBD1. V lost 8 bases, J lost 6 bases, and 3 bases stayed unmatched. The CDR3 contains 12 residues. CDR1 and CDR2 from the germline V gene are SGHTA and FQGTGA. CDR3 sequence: CASSTGAGELFF. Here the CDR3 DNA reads TGTGCCAGCTCCACAGGGGCCGGGGAGCTGTTTTTT.

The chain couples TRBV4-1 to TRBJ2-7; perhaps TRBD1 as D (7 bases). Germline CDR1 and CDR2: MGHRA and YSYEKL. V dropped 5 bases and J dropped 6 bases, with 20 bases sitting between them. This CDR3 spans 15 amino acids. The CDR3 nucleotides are TGCGCCAGCAGCTCCCAAGGGGCAGGGGGGATCGAGCAGTACTTC. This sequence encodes CASSSQGAGGIEQYF.

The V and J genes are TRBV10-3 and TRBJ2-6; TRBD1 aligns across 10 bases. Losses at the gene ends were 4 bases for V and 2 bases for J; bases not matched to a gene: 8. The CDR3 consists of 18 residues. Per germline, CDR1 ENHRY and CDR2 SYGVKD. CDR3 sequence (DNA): TGTGCCATCAGTGCCGGGACAGGGGTAAGAGCTGGGGCCAACGTCCTGACTTTC. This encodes CAISAGTGVRAGANVLTF.

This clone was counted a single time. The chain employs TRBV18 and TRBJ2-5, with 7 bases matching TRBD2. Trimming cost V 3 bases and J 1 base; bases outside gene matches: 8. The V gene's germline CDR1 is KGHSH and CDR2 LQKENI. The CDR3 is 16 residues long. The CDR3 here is CASSPNVGGGQETQYF. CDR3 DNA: TGTGCCAGCTCACCGAATGTGGGGGGGGGCCAAGAGACCCAGTACTTC.

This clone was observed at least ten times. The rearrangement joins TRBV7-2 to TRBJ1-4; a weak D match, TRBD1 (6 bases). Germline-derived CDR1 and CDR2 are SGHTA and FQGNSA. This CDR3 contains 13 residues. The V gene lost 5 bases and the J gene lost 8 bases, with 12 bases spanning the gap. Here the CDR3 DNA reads TGTGCCAGCAGCCCATCGAGGGGGGAAAAACTGTTTTTT. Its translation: CASSPSRGEKLFF.